The 18 T cell receptor beta chains below all came from one sample that was sequenced in a study of cytomegalovirus exposure and HLA in healthy donors. PCR used 60 Vbeta primers and 13 Jbeta primers. Method: immunoSEQ multiplex PCR; TCRdb's copy keeps in-frame clones and lacks some. The sample shows fewer than 35,000 clones, around nine tenths of them seen only once. Sequencing was done on a sample of PBMCs. Every receptor here comes from a boy aged 10-17 years in good health and CMV-seronegative.

The rearrangement links TRBV25-1 to TRBJ1-4; 8 positions agree with TRBD1. J gave up 8 bases and V 8 bases, and 10 bases lay outside the gene matches. CDR3 size: 14 residues. Germline lookup yields CDR1 MGHDK and CDR2 SYGVNS. The CDR3 loop reads CASVNGQGGEKLFF. CDR3 DNA: TGTGCCAGCGTAAACGGACAGGGTGGGGAAAAACTGTTTTTT.

The rearrangement joins TRBV4-3 to TRBJ1-4; 9 bases agree with TRBD1. The CDR3 runs to 16 residues. Germline loops: CDR1 LGHNA, CDR2 YSLEER. The junction had 7 bases not matched to a gene; V was cut back by 1 base and J by 7 bases. The DNA of the CDR3 is TGCGCCAGCAGCCAAGGACCGGGACAGGGTAGTGAAAAACTGTTTTTT. Its protein is CASSQGPGQGSEKLFF.

This chain uses TRBV5-4 with TRBJ2-7, with no clear D. This CDR3 is 13 amino acids long. V shed 2 bases and J shed 2 bases, with 8 bases lying between them. Germline V lookup: CDR1 SGHNT, CDR2 YYREEE (reference sequence). CDR3: CASSFPHTYEQYF. CDR3 coding DNA: TGTGCCAGCAGCTTTCCCCACACCTACGAGCAGTACTTC.

J is TRBJ1-5 and V is TRBV4-1; 8 nucleotides agree with TRBD1. The CDR3 loop spans 15 amino acids. Per germline, CDR1 MGHRA and CDR2 YSYEKL. Unmatched junction bases numbered 5, after V lost 1 base and J lost 6 bases. The CDR3 DNA is TGCGCCAGCAGCCAAGGTCAGGGGGCTGGTCAGCCCCAGCATTTT. Residues: CASSQGQGAGQPQHF.

The CDR3 reads CASSTNRAAGSSGNTIYF. CDR3 nucleotides: TGTGCCAGCAGCACTAATAGGGCCGCGGGAAGCTCTGGAAACACCATATATTTT. The chain is built from TRBV7-8 and TRBJ1-3; D is unclear. CDR1 and CDR2 from the germline V gene are SGHVS and FQNEAQ. V was shortened by 5 bases and J by 0 bases, with 20 bases between the two germline ends. The CDR3 covers 18 residues.

The chain carries TRBV7-2 and TRBJ1-6, with 7 bases identical to TRBD1. CDR1 SGHTA and CDR2 FQGNSA come from the germline V gene. The trim removed 0 bases at V and 10 bases at J, leaving 12 bases unmatched. The CDR3 is made up of 17 amino acids. CDR3 nucleotide sequence: TGTGCCAGCAGCTTAGCGGGTAATAGGGACAGTGGGTCACCCCTCCACTTT. This translates into CASSLAGNRDSGSPLHF.

The chain uses TRBV5-4 and TRBJ2-3, with D maybe TRBD2 (6 bases). This CDR3 contains 16 residues. Germline CDR1 and CDR2: SGHNT and YYREEE (reference sequence). The germline V and J ends were trimmed by 0 bases and 2 bases, with 13 bases remaining between them. CDR3 sequence reads: CASSLVRLADTDTQYF. The CDR3 DNA is TGTGCCAGCAGCTTGGTACGGTTAGCGGACACAGATACGCAGTATTTT.

V usage is TRBV15 and J usage is TRBJ2-3, with D maybe TRBD1 (5 bases). CDR3 length: 15 residues. The V end was cut by 5 bases, the J end by 0 bases, with 12 bases between. The germline gives CDR1 LNHNV, CDR2 YYDKDF (reference sequence). The CDR3 is CATSPRQSSTDTQYF. The CDR3 region has the DNA TGTGCCACCAGCCCTAGACAGTCTAGCACAGATACGCAGTATTTT.

In this sample, this clone turned up once. This chain joins TRBV4-1 and TRBJ2-7; 11 positions match TRBD1. Trimming at V came to 5 bases and at J to 5 bases, leaving 8 bases not matched to a gene. The CDR3 is made up of 15 amino acids. Germline V gives CDR1 MGHRA, CDR2 YSYEKL. The DNA for the CDR3 is TGCGCCAGCAGCTACCGGGACAGGGGGTTAGACGAGCAGTACTTC. Protein product: CASSYRDRGLDEQYF.

The rearrangement uses TRBV11-3 and TRBJ2-5; D ambiguous. Germline loops: CDR1 SGHNT, CDR2 YENEEA. The CDR3 has 13 amino acids. Trimming left V 5 bases short and J 5 bases short, with 12 bases between. CDR3 in DNA: TGTGCCAGCAGCCAGGTGGGCTATGAGACCCAGTACTTC. As protein: CASSQVGYETQYF.

V usage is TRBV9 and J usage is TRBJ2-6; weak D call: TRBD2 (6 bases). CDR1 SGDLS and CDR2 YYNGEE come from the germline V gene. The V end lost 3 bases, the J end lost 1 base, and 29 bases lay between the germline ends. The CDR3 consists of 22 residues. This CDR3 is CASSAGSFLGLPRRSGANVLTF. The CDR3, as DNA: TGTGCCAGCAGCGCCGGAAGTTTCCTGGGACTCCCTCGTCGATCTGGGGCCAACGTCCTGACTTTC.

The J gene is TRBJ2-3, the V gene TRBV10-3; 8 bases are shared with TRBD2. Unmatched junction bases numbered 4, after V lost 7 bases and J lost 4 bases. This CDR3 comprises 13 residues. Germline V gives CDR1 ENHRY, CDR2 SYGVKD. The CDR3 coding sequence is TGTGCCATCACCTCCGGGGGGGCAGATACGCAGTATTTT. Translating gives CAITSGGADTQYF.

V is TRBV2 and J is TRBJ2-5; D may be TRBD2 (6 bases). Trimming left V 2 bases short and J 1 base short, with 8 bases between. The CDR3 sequence is 14 residues long. CDR1 and CDR2 (germline): SNHLY, FYNNEI. CDR3 sequence (DNA): TGTGCCAGCAGTGAAAGGACTACCCAAGAGACCCAGTACTTC. Translation gives CASSERTTQETQYF.

The J gene is TRBJ2-3, the V gene TRBV5-5; 9 bases agree with TRBD2. CDR3 length: 15 amino acids. The V segment lost 7 bases and the J segment 3 bases; nucleotides outside the gene matches: 9. The V gene's germline CDR1 is SGHKS and CDR2 YYEKEE (reference sequence). The CDR3 is CASASRSGGTDTQYF. The CDR3 region has the DNA TGTGCCAGCGCGAGCCGTAGCGGGGGTACAGATACGCAGTATTTT. Drawing the rest from reference TRBV5-5 and TRBJ2-3, the complete variable domain is DAGVTQSPTHLIKTRGQQVTLRCSPISGHKSVSWYQQVLGQGPQFIFQYYEKEERGRGNFPDRFSARQFPNYSSELNVNALLLGDSALYLCASASRSGGTDTQYFGPGTRLTVL.

The J gene is TRBJ1-3, the V gene TRBV25-1; D perhaps matches TRBD1 (5 bases). Looked up from germline, CDR1 is MGHDK and CDR2 is SYGVNS. Trimming cost V 5 bases and J 0 bases, with 11 bases left between them. This CDR3 is 15 amino acids long. The CDR3 bases are TGTGCCAGCAGTAACTCGGGGGGCTCTGGAAACACCATATATTTT. Amino acids: CASSNSGGSGNTIYF.

V gene TRBV7-9 combines with J gene TRBJ1-4; D unclear. V lost 10 bases and J 0 bases, leaving 18 bases between the germline ends. CDR1 and CDR2 (germline): SEHNR, FQNEAQ (reference sequence). The CDR3 has 16 amino acids. The DNA of the CDR3 is TGTGCCACCACCCCATTCGGGAGTGCAACTAATGAAAAACTGTTTTTT. The encoded protein is CATTPFGSATNEKLFF.

The chain couples TRBV6-1 to TRBJ2-7; no reliable D call. V lost 7 bases and J lost 4, with 8 bases in between. The CDR3 spans 11 residues. CDR1 and CDR2 from the germline V gene are MNHNS and SASEGT. In DNA form, the CDR3 reads TGTGCCAGCACCGCAGAATACGAGCAGTACTTC. As protein: CASTAEYEQYF.

This clone was found once. The chain couples TRBV27 to TRBJ2-1, with TRBD2 matching over 11 bases. Unmatched junction bases numbered 12, after V lost 7 bases and J lost 4 bases. This CDR3 has 17 amino acids. Germline V lookup: CDR1 MNHEY, CDR2 SMNVEV (reference sequence). CDR3 DNA: TGTGCCAGCACCGATAGCGGGGGGGCGAGAAGGTACAATGAGCAGTTCTTC. Its translation: CASTDSGGARRYNEQFF.